Below are 2 T cell receptor beta chains sequenced from a single sample in a study of regulatory T cells in long-lasting Graves disease. Researchers made TCR beta libraries by using iRepertoire HTBI primers and running Arm-PCR on CDR3 regions. TCRdb re-derived calls from the multiplex PCR reads in MiXCR, one entry per CDR3 protein. The sample has approximately 400,000 distinct CDR3 sequences, 15% seen once. As to time point: newly diagnosed GD, antithyroid drugs for less than 3 months. Making the TCR library involved RNA that had been extracted from PBMCs. These sequences were also reported in another study, on T cells in Graves' hyperthyroidism and ophthalmopathy.

The specimen comprised peripheral blood mononuclear cells (PBMCs), sampled at new diagnosis, from a patient treated with antithyroid drugs. Receptors originate from a woman in her 30s with Graves disease.

J is TRBJ2-5 and V is TRBV6-1; 9 bases agree with TRBD2. This CDR3 region has 15 residues. The V segment lost 8 bases and the J segment 4 bases; nucleotides outside the gene matches: 11. Germline assignment: CDR1 MNHNS and CDR2 SASEGT. The CDR3 is CASVTGGRAGETQYF. CDR3 coding DNA: TGTGCCAGCGTCACTGGCGGGAGGGCCGGAGAGACCCAGTACTTC.

The chain is built from TRBV20-1 and TRBJ1-2, with D maybe TRBD1 (5 bases). The CDR3 length is 14 residues. CDR1 and CDR2 from the germline V gene are DFQATT and SNEGSKA (reference sequence). Between the trimmed V and J ends, which lost 5 bases and 6 bases, there was a span of 19 bases. In DNA, the CDR3 is TGCAGTGCTCAACGACCAAGGGGTTTTGATGGCTACACCTTC. Its protein is CSAQRPRGFDGYTF.